The sequence of this T cell receptor beta chain was determined in a study of CD8+ T cells in alopecia areata. Overall study context: Each day, treated patients took oral tofacitinib twice, at 5 to 10 mg per dose.

Regarding treatment: oral pan-JAK inhibitor, 5-10 mg twice daily. Both peripheral blood and punch biopsies of lesional scalp skin were obtained from patients who had alopecia areata. CDR1 is SGHTS, CDR2 YDEGEE, per germline. The CDR3 has 13 residues. Trimming left V 3 bases short and J 2 bases short, with 8 bases between. Extracted RNA was reverse transcribed into cDNA, the sequencing template. Using immunoSEQ multiplex PCR, the repertoire was profiled, and TCRdb retains in-frame clones only, with some absent. The sample yields around 99,000 clones, 84% seen once. This TCR was recovered from a human donor with alopecia areata. This specimen was CD8+ T cells sorted from blood, taken at week 24, from a patient treated with tofacitinib. V and J are TRBV5-8 and TRBJ1-1; tentatively, D is TRBD1 (5 bases). In DNA form, the CDR3 reads TGTGCCAGCAGCTCCAGGGAAAACACTGAAGCTTTCTTT. Its protein is CASSSRENTEAFF.